The 10 T cell receptor beta chains in this list originate from one sample, sequenced in a study of T cell changes during pregnancy in multiple sclerosis. Repertoires were generated with immunoSEQ multiplex PCR, while TCRdb's copy carries only in-frame clones and drops some. Found here are roughly 33,000 clones, approximately 91% of them singletons; the top ten hold roughly 2.8%. Specimen: CD4+ T cells from peripheral blood mononuclear cells, collected in the third trimester of pregnancy. These receptor sequences come from a female donor in good health, enrolled as a control in a pregnancy study.

The chain combines TRBV7-9 with TRBJ2-3; 11 bases are a match to TRBD2. The V segment lost 6 bases and the J segment 0 bases; nucleotides outside the gene matches: 5. There are 16 residues in the CDR3. CDR1 and CDR2 (germline): SEHNR, FQNEAQ (reference sequence). CDR3 in DNA: TGTGCCAGCAGAGGACTAGCGGGCTTTAGCACAGATACGCAGTATTTT. This encodes CASRGLAGFSTDTQYF.

The genes are TRBV19 and TRBJ2-3, with 9 bases identical to TRBD1. Germline loops: CDR1 LNHDA, CDR2 SQIVND (reference sequence). This CDR3 has 15 residues. V lost 5 bases to trimming and J lost 6 bases; unmatched junction nucleotides: 9. CDR3 DNA sequence: TGTGCCAGTAGTCCCCAGGACAGGGGATCGGATACGCAGTATTTT. Its protein product is CASSPQDRGSDTQYF. Full variable domain (missing parts from reference TRBV19 and TRBJ2-3): DGGITQSPKYLFRKEGQNVTLSCEQNLNHDAMYWYRQDPGQGLRLIYYSQIVNDFQKGDIAEGYSVSREKKESFPLTVTSAQKNPTAFYLCASSPQDRGSDTQYFGPGTRLTVL.

This chain connects TRBV2 to TRBJ2-2, with 10 positions matching TRBD1. Germline V gene lookup returns CDR1 SNHLY and CDR2 FYNNEI. The CDR3 runs 14 residues. The junction had 7 bases not matched to a gene; V was cut back by 11 bases and J by 4 bases. CDR3 sequence: CAGGTGDSTGELFF. CDR3 nucleotides: TGTGCCGGGGGGACAGGGGACAGCACCGGGGAGCTGTTTTTT.

The chain combines TRBV7-2 with TRBJ1-1; 9 bases match TRBD1. The V gene end was trimmed by 8 bases and the J gene end by 4 bases; junction bases not matched to a gene: 11. CDR3 length: 15 residues. Germline V gene lookup returns CDR1 SGHTA and CDR2 FQGNSA. CDR3 nucleotides: TGTGCCAGCGGAAATTCACAGGGGGCCTTCACTGAAGCTTTCTTT. Its protein product is CASGNSQGAFTEAFF.

The V and J genes are TRBV14 and TRBJ2-7; 14 bases line up with TRBD2. Germline values: CDR1 SGHDN, CDR2 FVKESK. After removal of 1 base from V and 4 bases from J, the junction contained 9 bases not matched to a gene. This CDR3 spans 18 amino acids. The CDR3 nucleotides are TGTGCCAGCAGCCAAGGACTAGCGGGAGGGCCGACCCGTTACGAGCAGTACTTC. Protein product: CASSQGLAGGPTRYEQYF.

The chain employs TRBV5-6 and TRBJ2-2; 13 nucleotides agree with TRBD2. The CDR3 covers 16 residues. The trim removed 2 bases at V and 8 bases at J, leaving 6 bases unmatched. CDR1 is SGHDT, CDR2 YYEEEE, per germline. Here the CDR3 reads CASSLRLAGGSGELFF. The CDR3 DNA reads TGTGCCAGCAGCTTACGACTAGCGGGAGGTTCTGGGGAGCTGTTTTTT.

The rearrangement links TRBV4-1 to TRBJ1-3; D is unresolved. This CDR3 spans 15 amino acids. Germline V CDR1 and CDR2: MGHRA, YSYEKL. V lost 1 base to trimming and J lost 1 base, with 8 bases between them. Here the CDR3 reads CASSQVVVSGNTIYF. The CDR3 bases are TGCGCCAGCAGCCAAGTAGTTGTTTCTGGAAACACCATATATTTT.

This clone came up once. The CDR3 loop reads CASSLGSGGVSYNEQFF. Written as DNA, the CDR3 is TGCGCCAGCAGCTTGGGTAGCGGGGGGGTTTCCTACAATGAGCAGTTCTTC. The chain is built from TRBV5-1 and TRBJ2-1; TRBD2 aligns across 11 bases. In germline, CDR1 is SGHRS, CDR2 YFSETQ. This CDR3 contains 17 residues. V shed 0 bases and J 1 base; nucleotides not matched to a gene: 3.

The V call is TRBV19, the J call TRBJ2-7, with 9 bases fitting TRBD1. From germline, CDR1 is LNHDA and CDR2 SQIVND (reference sequence). This CDR3 spans 14 amino acids. V shed 3 bases and J 5 bases; nucleotides not matched to a gene: 5. This CDR3 is CASSIGGQGDEQYF. The CDR3, as DNA: TGTGCCAGTAGTATCGGGGGACAGGGAGACGAGCAGTACTTC.

This chain joins TRBV9 and TRBJ2-1; 10 nucleotides match TRBD2. Germline CDR1 SGDLS, CDR2 YYNGEE. V lost 3 bases and J lost 8; bases outside the gene matches: 8. This CDR3 region has 15 residues. CDR3 sequence (DNA): TGTGCCAGCAGCGATAGCGGGGGGCCCACGGATGAGCAGTTCTTC. Its protein product is CASSDSGGPTDEQFF.